The sample holds a few counts of the clone carrying this T cell receptor (beta chain). The antigen is unknown. The data derive from a study of CD8 T cells in ankylosing spondylitis. General study results and limits: Significant enrichment of disease-linked clones was reported in matched ankylosing spondylitis synovial fluid.

TCRdb analysed the 5' RACE reads with MiXCR anew, one entry per CDR3 protein. The sample carries roughly 230,000 distinct CDR3 sequences, 18% recorded once. Sequencing input: blood, either unsorted or a sorted T cell fraction (not recorded which). The receptor's source is a male donor with ankylosing spondylitis or in good health (not recorded which).

The CDR3 nucleotides are TGTGCCACCAGCAGAGCGGGACTCCCCTTCGGTGAGCAGTACTTC. Translated, it gives CATSRAGLPFGEQYF. The rearrangement joins TRBV15 to TRBJ2-7, with D perhaps TRBD2 (6 bases). CDR1 and CDR2 (germline): LNHNV, YYDKDF (reference sequence). Deletions cut 1 base from V and 7 bases from J, with 17 bases between. CDR3 length: 15 amino acids.